A single sample gave rise to the 16 T cell receptor beta chains below, sequenced in a study of T cell repertoires in cytomegalovirus infection. TCRdb reprocessed the reads with MiXCR, giving one entry per CDR3 protein. This table holds about 250,000 distinct CDR3 sequences, approximately 7% found once. Sequencing was performed on PBMCs. The receptors were sampled from a human donor in good health (CMV status not recorded). Some clones in this sample may be carry-over from other donors' samples.

This clonotype was recorded many times. The V gene is TRBV7-9, the J gene TRBJ1-2, with D hard to call. This CDR3 has 17 amino acids. V lost 2 bases and J lost 2, with 18 bases in between. Germline V gene sequence: CDR1 SEHNR, CDR2 FQNEAQ (reference sequence). The CDR3: CASSLFGFRTVNYGYTF. The CDR3 nucleotides are TGTGCCAGCAGCTTATTCGGCTTCAGGACGGTGAACTATGGCTACACCTTC.

At least ten counts were recorded for this clonotype. V usage is TRBV20-1 and J usage is TRBJ1-1, with D hard to call. This CDR3 contains 15 residues. V lost 0 bases to trimming and J lost 2 bases, with 13 bases between them. Germline V gives CDR1 DFQATT, CDR2 SNEGSKA (reference sequence). Written as DNA, the CDR3 is TGCAGTGCTAGAGAGACCACACGGCACAACACTGAAGCTTTCTTT. Amino acids: CSARETTRHNTEAFF.

This clonotype came up a few times. The chain employs TRBV20-1 and TRBJ1-2; D is undetermined. The germline V and J ends were trimmed by 3 bases and 4 bases, with 12 bases remaining between them. The CDR3 has 13 residues. From germline, CDR1 is DFQATT and CDR2 SNEGSKA (reference sequence). The CDR3 reads CSARSDPFYGYTF. CDR3 DNA: TGCAGTGCTAGGTCGGACCCCTTCTATGGCTACACCTTC.

This clonotype was counted at least ten times. The rearrangement links TRBV5-1 to TRBJ1-1; D might be TRBD1 (6 bases). V lost 5 bases and J lost 6, with 17 bases in between. The germline gives CDR1 SGHRS, CDR2 YFSETQ. The CDR3 covers 14 residues. The CDR3: CASRADSALPEAFF. In DNA, the CDR3 is TGCGCCAGCAGAGCGGACAGCGCTCTCCCTGAAGCTTTCTTT. Based on the CDR3 plus reference TRBV5-1 and TRBJ1-1, the full variable domain is KAGVTQTPRYLIKTRGQQVTLSCSPISGHRSVSWYQQTPGQGLQFLFEYFSETQRNKGNFPGRFSGRQFSNSRSEMNVSTLELGDSALYLCASRADSALPEAFFGQGTRLTVV.

This clonotype was seen many times. This rearrangement joins TRBV20-1 to TRBJ2-7; D perhaps matches TRBD1 (5 bases). Germline V gene data show CDR1 as DFQATT and CDR2 as SNEGSKA (reference sequence). V lost 0 bases and J 6 bases, leaving 9 bases between the germline ends. The CDR3 loop spans 12 amino acids. The CDR3 loop reads CSARDHQGEQYF. The CDR3 region has the DNA TGCAGTGCTAGAGATCACCAGGGCGAGCAGTACTTC.

This clonotype appeared many times. This chain connects TRBV7-9 to TRBJ2-5; D is uncertain. With 8 bases removed from V and 1 base from J, the gap between germline ends came to 20 bases. Germline loops: CDR1 SEHNR, CDR2 FQNEAQ (reference sequence). The CDR3 covers 16 residues. The CDR3 protein is CASSRFGVGRQETQYF. For the CDR3, the DNA is TGTGCCAGCTCCAGGTTCGGAGTCGGGCGCCAAGAGACCCAGTACTTC.

This clonotype was recorded at least ten times. The genes are TRBV5-4 and TRBJ1-2; 7 bases map to TRBD1. After removal of 0 bases from V and 4 bases from J, the junction contained 6 bases not matched to a gene. CDR1 and CDR2 (germline): SGHNT, YYREEE (reference sequence). The CDR3 is 15 residues long. The CDR3 region has the DNA TGTGCCAGCAGCTTGGAGGGGGCGAGGGGCTATGGCTACACCTTC. This codes for CASSLEGARGYGYTF.

This clonotype has ten or more counts. This chain joins TRBV7-9 and TRBJ2-3; TRBD2 aligns across 9 bases. The CDR3 spans 15 residues. Looked up from germline, CDR1 is SEHNR and CDR2 is FQNEAQ (reference sequence). V lost 0 bases and J lost 3; bases outside the gene matches: 1. The CDR3 region is CASSLATSGTDTQYF. DNA for the CDR3: TGTGCCAGCAGCTTAGCGACTAGCGGAACAGATACGCAGTATTTT.

This clonotype was counted at least ten times. The chain joins TRBV4-3 to TRBJ1-1; 11 nucleotides line up with TRBD1. The germline V gene has CDR1 LGHNA and CDR2 YSLEER. The CDR3 loop spans 16 amino acids. Trimming took 3 bases from V and 9 from J; bases not matched to a gene: 12. In DNA form, the CDR3 reads TGCGCCAGCAGCCAGGACCGGACAGGGGGCTCTCGGAAAGCTTTCTTT. Protein sequence: CASSQDRTGGSRKAFF.

V usage is TRBV2 and J usage is TRBJ2-3; TRBD1 or TRBD2 may be the D gene (5 bases each). V shed 6 bases and J shed 6 bases, with 10 bases lying between them. The CDR3 runs 12 residues. Looked up from germline, CDR1 is SNHLY and CDR2 is FYNNEI. CDR3 residues: CASRIEGDTQYF. For the CDR3, the DNA is TGTGCCAGCAGAATCGAGGGGGATACGCAGTATTTT.

This clonotype was detected only a few times. This chain's CDR3 is CSVDVAGGTTQYF. CDR3 coding DNA: TGCAGCGTTGATGTAGCGGGGGGGACTACGCAGTATTTT. The genes are TRBV29-1 and TRBJ2-3, with 11 bases lining up with TRBD2. The CDR3 runs 13 residues. Germline V CDR1 and CDR2: SQVTM, ANQGSEA. J was trimmed by 8 bases and V by 3 bases; bases with no gene match: 4.

In this sample, this clonotype turned up many times. The rearrangement joins TRBV4-3 to TRBJ2-3; 9 bases align to TRBD2. Germline loops: CDR1 LGHNA, CDR2 YSLEER. The CDR3 is 16 amino acids. V shed 4 bases and J 0 bases; nucleotides not matched to a gene: 5. The CDR3 is CASSPGTSTSTDTQYF. In nucleotides, the CDR3 is TGCGCCAGCAGCCCGGGGACTAGCACGAGCACAGATACGCAGTATTTT.

This clonotype was seen a few times. The V call is TRBV7-6, the J call TRBJ2-2; D possibly uses TRBD1 or TRBD2 (6 bases each). CDR1 and CDR2 (germline): SGHVS, FNYEAQ. The ends were cut back, 2 bases at V and 5 bases at J, with 12 bases in the middle. The CDR3 extends over 15 amino acids. This CDR3 is CASSLKTGGTGELFF. The CDR3 DNA reads as TGTGCCAGCAGCTTAAAGACAGGAGGGACCGGGGAGCTGTTTTTT.

This clonotype appeared many times. The chain carries TRBV28 and TRBJ1-2; 9 bases fit TRBD1. CDR1 is MDHEN, CDR2 SYDVKM, per germline. The CDR3 loop spans 14 amino acids. The trim removed 5 bases at V and 4 bases at J, leaving 5 bases unmatched. The CDR3 DNA reads TGTGCCAGCAGTACCATGACAGGGGGCTATGGCTACACCTTC. It is translated as CASSTMTGGYGYTF.

This clonotype was seen repeatedly, ten times or more. This chain uses TRBV4-1 with TRBJ2-3; 7 positions agree with TRBD2. J was trimmed by 4 bases and V by 0 bases; bases with no gene match: 10. Germline-derived CDR1 and CDR2 are MGHRA and YSYEKL. The CDR3 runs to 17 residues. The CDR3 sequence: CASSQEGLGGSADTQYF. For the CDR3, the DNA is TGCGCCAGCAGCCAAGAAGGACTAGGCGGTTCGGCAGATACGCAGTATTTT.

This clonotype was counted many times. The gene calls are TRBV5-5 and TRBJ1-4; D ambiguous. CDR1 is SGHKS, CDR2 YYEKEE, per germline (reference sequence). The CDR3 covers 14 residues. Trimming removed 1 base at V and 0 bases at J, with 4 bases between. The CDR3 DNA sequence: TGTGCCAGCAGCTTGATAGCAACTAATGAAAAACTGTTTTTT. The encoded protein is CASSLIATNEKLFF.